One and the same sample provided the 24 T cell receptor beta chains below, sequenced in a study of PD-L1 blockade in urothelial cancer. This table comes from immunoSEQ multiplex PCR, and its TCRdb copy is limited to in-frame clones, with some not included. The top ten hold under 2% of the sample, which has 90,000 to 100,000 clones, nearly 90% seen once. Time point specified: pretreatment peripheral blood. Specimen: PBMCs, collected around atezolizumab (anti-PD-L1) treatment. All receptors derive from a man aged 55 to 69 with urothelial cancer.

This clone was counted once. V is TRBV4-3 and J is TRBJ2-7, with D tentatively TRBD2 (5 bases). CDR3 length: 14 amino acids. CDR1 and CDR2 from the germline V gene are LGHNA and YSLEER. Trimming stripped 0 bases from V and 7 bases from J, with 13 bases between. The CDR3 nucleotides are TGCGCCAGCAGCCAAGACTGGGGAACGGGAGAGCAGTACTTC. Amino acids: CASSQDWGTGEQYF.

V and J are TRBV5-4 and TRBJ2-5; 9 bases align to TRBD2. V trimming: 3 bases; J trimming: 5 bases; junction bases outside the gene matches: 8. This CDR3 is 15 amino acids long. CDR1 and CDR2 from the germline V gene are SGHNT and YYREEE (reference sequence). The CDR3 region has the DNA TGTGCCAGCAGCTCCCGCGGGGGGGCTGGGGAGACCCAGTACTTC. The encoded protein is CASSSRGGAGETQYF.

The chain couples TRBV5-1 to TRBJ2-1, with 12 bases fitting TRBD2. The V gene end was trimmed by 7 bases and the J gene end by 7 bases; junction bases not matched to a gene: 6. The CDR3 runs to 14 residues. Germline V gene lookup returns CDR1 SGHRS and CDR2 YFSETQ. CDR3 loop: CASGGTSGLNEQFF. In DNA form, the CDR3 reads TGCGCCAGCGGAGGGACTAGCGGGCTGAATGAGCAGTTCTTC.

The chain links TRBV4-3 to TRBJ2-2, with 11 bases identical to TRBD1. The CDR3 loop spans 17 amino acids. CDR1 is LGHNA, CDR2 YSLEER, per germline. The junction had 11 bases not matched to a gene; V was cut back by 4 bases and J by 7 bases. For the CDR3, the DNA is TGCGCCAGCAGCCTGAATCTGGGACAGGGGGGTCACGGGGAGCTGTTTTTT. This translates into CASSLNLGQGGHGELFF.

The rearrangement joins TRBV20-1 to TRBJ2-7; maybe TRBD2 (5 bases). V was trimmed by 7 bases and J by 2 bases, leaving 9 bases between them. The CDR3 consists of 11 residues. CDR1 and CDR2 (germline): DFQATT, SNEGSKA (reference sequence). CDR3 sequence (DNA): TGCAGTGTCGGGGATACCTACGAGCAGTACTTC. It encodes CSVGDTYEQYF.

This clone was counted once. The chain employs TRBV19 and TRBJ2-1; TRBD2 aligns across 9 bases. CDR1 is LNHDA and CDR2 is SQIVND in the germline V gene (reference sequence). The CDR3 is 15 residues long. After removal of 6 bases from V and 4 bases from J, the junction contained 7 bases not matched to a gene. The CDR3 DNA sequence: TGTGCCAGTAGGGCCGTGCGGGGGGGGTACAATGAGCAGTTCTTC. Its protein is CASRAVRGGYNEQFF.

The chain has TRBV27 and TRBJ2-7; 8 nucleotides line up with TRBD1. The CDR3 covers 17 residues. The V and J ends lost 3 bases and 0 bases, in that order; junction bases with no gene match: 10. Looked up from germline, CDR1 is MNHEY and CDR2 is SMNVEV (reference sequence). The CDR3 coding sequence is TGTGCCAGCAGTTTCTCCCACCCCGGACAGGGCTCCTACGAGCAGTACTTC. Its translation is CASSFSHPGQGSYEQYF.

The V and J genes are TRBV5-1 and TRBJ2-1; 9 bases match TRBD1. The germline gives CDR1 SGHRS, CDR2 YFSETQ. With 3 bases clipped from V and 2 bases from J, the junction kept 9 bases outside the gene matches. The CDR3 spans 17 residues. The CDR3 nucleotides read TGCGCCAGCAGCTCGGGGACAGGGACCGTGACCTACAATGAGCAGTTCTTC. As protein: CASSSGTGTVTYNEQFF.

The J gene is TRBJ2-3, the V gene TRBV6-6; a weak D match, TRBD2 (7 bases). Germline loops: CDR1 MNHNY, CDR2 SVGAGI (reference sequence). The CDR3 runs to 16 residues. Trimming took 2 bases from V and 0 from J, leaving 12 bases between them. In DNA form, the CDR3 reads TGTGCCAGCAGTTACGGCGGGGGCTGGAGCACAGATACGCAGTATTTT. Amino acids: CASSYGGGWSTDTQYF.

V usage is TRBV18 and J usage is TRBJ1-6; D may be TRBD1 (5 bases). Trimming took 0 bases from V and 0 from J, leaving 9 bases between them. The CDR3 is made up of 17 amino acids. CDR1 KGHSH and CDR2 LQKENI come from the germline V gene. In DNA form, the CDR3 reads TGTGCCAGCTCACCACCGGGGGGTACCTCCTATAATTCACCCCTCCACTTT. Protein: CASSPPGGTSYNSPLHF.

This sequence joins TRBV14 and TRBJ1-3; maybe TRBD1 (6 bases). Trimming shortened V by 5 bases and J by 6 bases, and 14 bases separated the two germline ends. Germline V gene lookup returns CDR1 SGHDN and CDR2 FVKESK. The CDR3 loop spans 14 amino acids. The CDR3 loop reads CASSKYRVENTIYF. The CDR3 DNA follows: TGTGCCAGCAGCAAGTACAGGGTGGAAAACACCATATATTTT. The full variable domain, rest sourced from reference TRBV14 and TRBJ1-3, is EAGVTQFPSHSVIEKGQTVTLRCDPISGHDNLYWYRRVMGKEIKFLLHFVKESKQDESGMPNNRFLAERTGGTYSTLKVQPAELEDSGVYFCASSKYRVENTIYFGEGSWLTVV.

The chain links TRBV4-1 to TRBJ2-1; 8 bases align to TRBD2. Germline values: CDR1 MGHRA, CDR2 YSYEKL. This CDR3 is built from 15 residues. Unmatched junction bases numbered 2, after V lost 0 bases and J lost 4 bases. For the CDR3, the DNA is TGCGCCAGCAGCCAAGAGAGCGGGAGTTACAATGAGCAGTTCTTC. Its translation is CASSQESGSYNEQFF.

The chain combines TRBV18 with TRBJ2-5; 7 bases align to TRBD1. Per germline, CDR1 KGHSH and CDR2 LQKENI. V was clipped by 4 bases and J by 0 bases; unmatched bases: 8. This CDR3 has 16 amino acids. CDR3 protein: CASSLLTTGHQETQYF. Written as DNA, the CDR3 is TGTGCCAGCTCACTACTCACGACAGGGCACCAAGAGACCCAGTACTTC.

CDR3 in amino acids: CASSSTTGNYGYTF. For the CDR3, the DNA is TGTGCCAGCAGCTCGACGACAGGGAACTATGGCTACACCTTC. The chain is built from TRBV7-2 and TRBJ1-2; 7 bases are shared with TRBD1. The ends lost 4 bases at V and 2 bases at J; junction bases unmatched: 4. CDR3 length: 14 residues. The germline gives CDR1 SGHTA, CDR2 FQGNSA. The full variable domain, with the rest looked up from reference TRBV7-2 and TRBJ1-2, is GAGVSQSPSNKVTEKGKDVELRCDPISGHTALYWYRQSLGQGLEFLIYFQGNSAPDKSGLPSDRFSAERTGGSVSTLTIQRTQQEDSAVYLCASSSTTGNYGYTFGSGTRLTVV.

This chain uses TRBV28 with TRBJ2-1; D is unclear. Germline V gene lookup returns CDR1 MDHEN and CDR2 SYDVKM. CDR3 length equals 15 residues. Trimming stripped 4 bases from V and 0 bases from J, with 10 bases between. The DNA for the CDR3 is TGTGCCAGCAGTTCTAGTTGGAACTCCTACAATGAGCAGTTCTTC. Encoded protein: CASSSSWNSYNEQFF.

The rearrangement uses TRBV9 and TRBJ1-2; tentatively, D is TRBD1 (6 bases). The germline V gene has CDR1 SGDLS and CDR2 YYNGEE. V gave up 0 bases and J gave up 2 bases, with 11 bases separating them. The CDR3 spans 15 residues. In DNA, the CDR3 is TGTGCCAGCAGCGTAGGACAGGTCCCGAACTATGGCTACACCTTC. As protein: CASSVGQVPNYGYTF.

The chain is built from TRBV7-3 and TRBJ2-5, with 12 positions matching TRBD1. V lost 2 bases, J lost 4 bases, and 5 bases stayed unmatched. The CDR3 length is 16 residues. The V gene's germline CDR1 is SGHTA and CDR2 FQGTGA. CDR3 DNA: TGTGCCAGCAGCTTACACGGGACAGGGGGCCGAGAGACCCAGTACTTC. This sequence encodes CASSLHGTGGRETQYF.

V usage is TRBV19 and J usage is TRBJ1-3; 9 bases fit TRBD1. J was trimmed by 0 bases and V by 0 bases; bases with no gene match: 12. There are 20 residues in the CDR3. Germline assignment: CDR1 LNHDA and CDR2 SQIVND (reference sequence). This CDR3 is CASSIDRGQGEGGSGNTIYF. The CDR3 bases are TGTGCCAGTAGTATAGATCGGGGACAGGGCGAGGGCGGCTCTGGAAACACCATATATTTT. The full variable domain, its missing parts supplied by reference TRBV19 and TRBJ1-3, is DGGITQSPKYLFRKEGQNVTLSCEQNLNHDAMYWYRQDPGQGLRLIYYSQIVNDFQKGDIAEGYSVSREKKESFPLTVTSAQKNPTAFYLCASSIDRGQGEGGSGNTIYFGEGSWLTVV.

This sequence joins TRBV7-3 and TRBJ1-1; 7 bases agree with TRBD1. The CDR3 is 14 amino acids. The J segment lost 1 base and the V segment lost 4 bases, leaving 3 bases of the junction unmatched. CDR1 is SGHTA and CDR2 is FQGTGA in the germline V gene. CDR3 DNA: TGTGCCAGCAGCTCCGGACAGGCGAACACTGAAGCTTTCTTT. Amino acid sequence: CASSSGQANTEAFF.

This chain uses TRBV6-5 with TRBJ1-1, with D perhaps TRBD1 (5 bases). Germline V lookup: CDR1 MNHEY, CDR2 SVGAGI. The CDR3 covers 13 residues. The V and J ends lost 2 bases and 6 bases respectively, with 10 bases between them. CDR3 coding DNA: TGTGCCAGCAGTTACCGCGGGGGATCTGAAGCTTTCTTT. This sequence encodes CASSYRGGSEAFF.

This clone was found once. This chain links TRBV10-3 with TRBJ1-5, with D uncertain. Between the trimmed V and J ends, which lost 2 bases and 11 bases, there was a span of 16 bases. The CDR3 loop spans 14 amino acids. From germline, CDR1 is ENHRY and CDR2 SYGVKD. CDR3 sequence (DNA): TGTGCCATCAGTGAGGGAAGCGGGTTATGGGCCCAGCATTTT. Its protein product is CAISEGSGLWAQHF.

The rearrangement joins TRBV7-2 to TRBJ2-3; D is perhaps TRBD2 (6 bases). V was cut by 1 base and J by 5 bases, with 19 bases left in between. Germline CDR1 and CDR2: SGHTA and FQGNSA. The CDR3 totals 17 residues. The CDR3 protein is CASSLGAVRESGDTQYF. CDR3 DNA sequence: TGTGCCAGCAGCTTAGGAGCTGTCCGGGAGAGCGGAGATACGCAGTATTTT.

This rearrangement joins TRBV2 to TRBJ2-3; 8 nucleotides line up with TRBD2. After removal of 0 bases from V and 8 bases from J, the junction contained 10 bases not matched to a gene. Germline assignment: CDR1 SNHLY and CDR2 FYNNEI. The CDR3 is made up of 16 amino acids. In DNA, the CDR3 is TGTGCCAGCAGTGAAGCTCAGGGACTAGGGAGGGGTACGCAGTATTTT. Translating gives CASSEAQGLGRGTQYF.

V is TRBV4-3 and J is TRBJ1-6; D gene ambiguous. CDR1 is LGHNA and CDR2 is YSLEER in the germline V gene. Trimming removed 4 bases from V and 5 bases from J, with 15 bases in between. CDR3 size: 16 residues. CDR3 protein: CASSRGGQMDNSPLHF. The CDR3 bases are TGCGCCAGCAGCCGGGGAGGGCAGATGGATAATTCACCCCTCCACTTT.